This T cell receptor (beta chain) was sequenced in a study of cytomegalovirus exposure and HLA in healthy donors. Study-wide results and caveats: Fewer N-insertions than the roughly 650-donor mean were reportedly shown by an Asian-associated ancestry cluster in a later analysis.

PCR used 60 Vbeta primers and 13 Jbeta primers. Original handling: About 10 million shared chains were among around 78 million unique TCR beta chains counted in a later analysis. Sequenced by immunoSEQ multiplex PCR; TCRdb stores in-frame clones only, minus some. The DNA was the basis for D and trimming; V, J and clone size are from that table. The table has about 150,000 clones, 80% seen once. As to this clone: The antigen remains unidentified.

Trimming took 0 bases from V and 7 from J, leaving 13 bases between them. Per germline, CDR1 SGDLS and CDR2 YYNGEE. There are 15 residues in the CDR3. The specimen was PBMCs. The J gene is TRBJ1-4, the V gene TRBV9, with D tentatively TRBD1 (6 bases). The receptor was derived from a man aged 30-40 years in good health and CMV-seropositive. CDR3 coding DNA: TGTGCCAGCAGCGTAGCGGGGGGGGCGCTTGAAAAACTGTTTTTT. Amino acids: CASSVAGGALEKLFF.